This T cell receptor (beta chain) was found in a study of STAT5B mutations in CD4+ large granular lymphocyte leukemia. Original processing methods: Productive clonotypes were detectable down to 2.59 x 10-5 frequency. The assay was immunoSEQ multiplex PCR, and TCRdb's table has in-frame clones only and misses some. V and J calls and clone size are given by that table; D and trimming were obtained from the DNA. The table has about 40,000 clones, about four fifths seen once. The CDR3 length is 14 residues. Germline V gives CDR1 MNHEY, CDR2 SMNVEV (reference sequence). V was pared by 5 bases and J by 2 bases, with 13 bases between.

What was sequenced was CD4+ T cells from blood buffy coats. The chain employs TRBV27 and TRBJ2-7; D call uncertain. This clonotype was obtained from a human donor in good health. The CDR3 region has the DNA TGTGCCAGCAGTCGCGGAATGAGTCCCTACGAGCAGTACTTC. Translating it yields CASSRGMSPYEQYF.